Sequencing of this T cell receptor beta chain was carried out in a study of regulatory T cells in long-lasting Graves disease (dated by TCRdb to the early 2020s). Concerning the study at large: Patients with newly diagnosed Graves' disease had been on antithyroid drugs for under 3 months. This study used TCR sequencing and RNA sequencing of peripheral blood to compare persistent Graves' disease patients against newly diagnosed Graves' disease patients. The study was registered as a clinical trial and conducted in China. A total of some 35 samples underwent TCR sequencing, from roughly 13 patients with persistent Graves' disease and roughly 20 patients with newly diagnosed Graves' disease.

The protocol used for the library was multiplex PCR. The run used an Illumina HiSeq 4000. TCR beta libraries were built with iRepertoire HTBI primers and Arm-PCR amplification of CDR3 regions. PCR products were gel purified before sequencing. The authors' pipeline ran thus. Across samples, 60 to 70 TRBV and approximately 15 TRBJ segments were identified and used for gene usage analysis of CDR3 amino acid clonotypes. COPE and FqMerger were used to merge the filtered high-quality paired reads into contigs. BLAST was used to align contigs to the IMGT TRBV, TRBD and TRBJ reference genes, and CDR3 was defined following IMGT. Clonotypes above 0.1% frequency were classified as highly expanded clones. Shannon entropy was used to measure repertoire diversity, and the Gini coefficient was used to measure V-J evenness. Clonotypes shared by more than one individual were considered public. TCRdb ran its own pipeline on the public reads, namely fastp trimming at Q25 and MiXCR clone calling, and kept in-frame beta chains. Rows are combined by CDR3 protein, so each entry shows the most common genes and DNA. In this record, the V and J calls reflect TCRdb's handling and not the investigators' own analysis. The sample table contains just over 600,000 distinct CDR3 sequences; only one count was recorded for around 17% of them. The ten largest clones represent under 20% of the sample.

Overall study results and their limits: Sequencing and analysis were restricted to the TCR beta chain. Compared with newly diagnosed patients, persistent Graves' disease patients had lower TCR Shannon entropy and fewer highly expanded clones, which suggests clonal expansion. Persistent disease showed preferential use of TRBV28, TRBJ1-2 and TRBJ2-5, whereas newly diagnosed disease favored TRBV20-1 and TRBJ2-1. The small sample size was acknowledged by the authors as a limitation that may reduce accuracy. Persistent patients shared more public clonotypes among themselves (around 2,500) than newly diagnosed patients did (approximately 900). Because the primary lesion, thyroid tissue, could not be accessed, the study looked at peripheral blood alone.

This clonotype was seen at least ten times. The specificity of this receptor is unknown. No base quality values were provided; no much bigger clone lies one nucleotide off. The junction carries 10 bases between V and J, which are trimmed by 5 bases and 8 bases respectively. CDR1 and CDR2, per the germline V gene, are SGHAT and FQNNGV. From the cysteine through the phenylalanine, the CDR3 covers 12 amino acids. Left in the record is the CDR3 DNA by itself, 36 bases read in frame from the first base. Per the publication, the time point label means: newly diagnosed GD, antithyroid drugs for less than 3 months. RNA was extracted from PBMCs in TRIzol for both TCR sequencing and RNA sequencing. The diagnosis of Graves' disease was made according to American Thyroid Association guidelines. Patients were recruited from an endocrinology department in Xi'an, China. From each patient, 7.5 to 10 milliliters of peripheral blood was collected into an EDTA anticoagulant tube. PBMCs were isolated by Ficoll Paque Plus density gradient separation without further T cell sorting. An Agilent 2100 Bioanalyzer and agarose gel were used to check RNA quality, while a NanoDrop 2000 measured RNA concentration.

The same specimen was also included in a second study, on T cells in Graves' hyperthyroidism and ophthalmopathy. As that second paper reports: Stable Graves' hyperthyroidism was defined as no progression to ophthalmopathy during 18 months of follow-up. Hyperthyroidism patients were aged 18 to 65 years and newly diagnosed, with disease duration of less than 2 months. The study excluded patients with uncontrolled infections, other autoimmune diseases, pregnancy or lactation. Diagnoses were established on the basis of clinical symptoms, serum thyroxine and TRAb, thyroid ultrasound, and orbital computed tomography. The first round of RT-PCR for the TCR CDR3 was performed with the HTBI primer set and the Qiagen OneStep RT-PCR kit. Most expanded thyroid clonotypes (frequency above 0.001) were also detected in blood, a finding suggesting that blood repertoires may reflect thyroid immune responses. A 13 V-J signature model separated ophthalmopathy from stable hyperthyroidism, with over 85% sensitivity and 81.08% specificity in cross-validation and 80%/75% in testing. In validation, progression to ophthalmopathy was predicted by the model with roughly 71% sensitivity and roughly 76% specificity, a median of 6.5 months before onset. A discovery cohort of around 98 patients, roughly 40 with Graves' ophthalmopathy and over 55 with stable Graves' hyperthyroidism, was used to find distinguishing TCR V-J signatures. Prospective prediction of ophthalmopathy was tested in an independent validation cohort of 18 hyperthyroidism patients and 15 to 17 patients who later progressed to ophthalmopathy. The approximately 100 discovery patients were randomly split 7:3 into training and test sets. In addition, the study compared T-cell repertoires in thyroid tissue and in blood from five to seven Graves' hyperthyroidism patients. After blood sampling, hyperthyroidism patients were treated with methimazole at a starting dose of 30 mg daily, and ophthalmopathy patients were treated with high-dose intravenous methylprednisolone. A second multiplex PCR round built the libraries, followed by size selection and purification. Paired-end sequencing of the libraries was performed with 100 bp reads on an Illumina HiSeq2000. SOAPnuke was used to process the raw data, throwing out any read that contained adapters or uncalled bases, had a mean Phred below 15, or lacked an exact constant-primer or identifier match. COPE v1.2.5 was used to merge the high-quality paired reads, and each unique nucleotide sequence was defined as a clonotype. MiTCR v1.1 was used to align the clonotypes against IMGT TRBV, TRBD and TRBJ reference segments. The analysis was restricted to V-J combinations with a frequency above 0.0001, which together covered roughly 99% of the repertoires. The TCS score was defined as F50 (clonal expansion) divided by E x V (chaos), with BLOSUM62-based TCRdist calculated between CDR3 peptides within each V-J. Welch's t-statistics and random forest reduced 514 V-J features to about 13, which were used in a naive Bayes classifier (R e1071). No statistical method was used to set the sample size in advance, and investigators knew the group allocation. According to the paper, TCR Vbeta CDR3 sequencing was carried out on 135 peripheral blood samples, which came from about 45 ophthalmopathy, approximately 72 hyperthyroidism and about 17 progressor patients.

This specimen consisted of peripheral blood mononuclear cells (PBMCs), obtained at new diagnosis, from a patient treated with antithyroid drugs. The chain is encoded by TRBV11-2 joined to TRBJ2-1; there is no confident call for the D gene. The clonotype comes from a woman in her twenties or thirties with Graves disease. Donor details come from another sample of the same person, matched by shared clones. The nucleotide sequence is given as TGTGCCAGCAGCGTGTGGGCATATGAGCAGTTCTTC. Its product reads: CASSVWAYEQFF. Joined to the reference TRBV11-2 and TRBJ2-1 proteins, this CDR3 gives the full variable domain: EAGVAQSPRYKIIEKRQSVAFWCNPISGHATLYWYQQILGQGPKLLIQFQNNGVVDDSQLPKDRFSAERLKGVDSTLKIQPAKLEDSAVYLCASSVWAYEQFFGPGTRLTVL.